This T cell receptor beta chain was recovered during a study of T cell responses to AZD1222 COVID-19 vaccine. General observations from the study: Recipients of two AZD1222 doses showed rising Spike-specific TCR breadth and depth. Epitopes outside B.1.351 and B.1.1.7 mutated regions reportedly drew nearly half of spike TCRs. Most donors were white British and more were female, and clonal diversity was possibly underestimated. Sampling captured repertoires only after the peak T cell response.

Only in-frame clones appear in the TCRdb table, and some are missing; sequencing was by immunoSEQ multiplex PCR. In the table there are just over 90,000 clones, 80% to 90% of which are singletons. CDR3 length equals 15 residues. Germline loops: CDR1 MNHNS, CDR2 SASEGT. V lost 0 bases and J lost 4, with 10 bases in between. As to this clone: What it binds is unknown.

The material was peripheral blood, obtained 28 days after the second AZD1222 dose. The rearrangement links TRBV6-1 to TRBJ1-5, with D possibly matching TRBD1 (6 bases). The receptor was derived from an adult who received the AZD1222 COVID-19 vaccine. CDR3 sequence reads: CASSEARGPNQPQHF. The DNA of the CDR3 is TGTGCCAGCAGTGAAGCCCGGGGGCCAAATCAGCCCCAGCATTTT.